This TCR beta chain is from a study of blood T cell repertoires in COVID-19. Study-wide context: Samples came from the United States, Italy and Spain, spanning acute and convalescent COVID-19. T cells, B-cell-depleted T cells, or PBMCs supplied cDNA or gDNA.

In the original analysis: Estimation of nucleated cell counts was performed using reference gene primer amplification. Assay: immunoSEQ multiplex PCR; the TCRdb copy retains only in-frame clones and omits some. The V and J calls and clone size are taken from that table; D and trimming were inferred from the DNA. The data show 200,000 to 250,000 clones, just under 90% seen once. One Seattle source followed patients from active infection through their disease course. The junction had 9 bases not matched to a gene; V was cut back by 1 base and J by 7 bases. This CDR3 contains 15 residues. Germline CDR1 MGHDK, CDR2 SYGVNS.

The clonotype comes from a man younger than 45 with COVID-19, enrolled during active disease. This chain links TRBV25-1 with TRBJ2-7; the match to TRBD2 covers 8 bases. Sequences were obtained from peripheral blood. CDR3 DNA sequence: TGTGCCAGCAGTGAATGGGTGACTAGCGCGGGGGAGCAGTACTTC. This encodes CASSEWVTSAGEQYF.